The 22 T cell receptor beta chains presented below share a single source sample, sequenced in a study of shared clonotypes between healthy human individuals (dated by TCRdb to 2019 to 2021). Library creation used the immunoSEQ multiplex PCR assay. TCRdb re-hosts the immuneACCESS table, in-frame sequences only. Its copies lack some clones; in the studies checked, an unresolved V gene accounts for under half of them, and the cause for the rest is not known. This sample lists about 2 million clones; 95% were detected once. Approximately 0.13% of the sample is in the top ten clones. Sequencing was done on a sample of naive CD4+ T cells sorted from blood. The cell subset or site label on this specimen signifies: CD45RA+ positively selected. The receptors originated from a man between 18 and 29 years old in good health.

The CDR3 region is CASSLEQGRYGYTF. CDR3 in DNA: TGCGCCAGCAGCTTGGAACAGGGAAGATATGGCTACACCTTC. The rearrangement links TRBV5-1 to TRBJ1-2, with a possible D match to TRBD1 (6 bases). This CDR3 contains 14 residues. With 0 bases removed from V and 5 bases from J, the gap between germline ends came to 11 bases. Germline CDR1 reads SGHRS; CDR2 reads YFSETQ.

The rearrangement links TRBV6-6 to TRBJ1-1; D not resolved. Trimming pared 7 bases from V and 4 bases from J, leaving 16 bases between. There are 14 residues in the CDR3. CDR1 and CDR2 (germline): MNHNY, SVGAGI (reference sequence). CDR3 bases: TGTGCCAGCAACTCCGGCGGCACACCCACTGAAGCTTTCTTT. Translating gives CASNSGGTPTEAFF.

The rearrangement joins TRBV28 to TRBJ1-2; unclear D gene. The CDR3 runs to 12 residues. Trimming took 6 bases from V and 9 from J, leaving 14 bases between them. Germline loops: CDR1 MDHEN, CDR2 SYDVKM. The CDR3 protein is CASRDLGPSYTF. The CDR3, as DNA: TGTGCCAGCAGGGACTTAGGGCCGAGCTACACCTTC.

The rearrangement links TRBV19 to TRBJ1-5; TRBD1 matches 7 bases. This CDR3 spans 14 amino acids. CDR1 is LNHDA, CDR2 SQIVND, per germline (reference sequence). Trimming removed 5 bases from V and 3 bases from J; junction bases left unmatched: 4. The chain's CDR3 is CASSVGTVNQPQHF. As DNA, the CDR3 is TGTGCCAGTAGTGTGGGGACAGTCAATCAGCCCCAGCATTTT.

The DNA of the CDR3 is TGTGCCAGCAGCTTAGATATAGGGGTAGAGACCCAGTACTTC. It translates to CASSLDIGVETQYF. The chain employs TRBV7-9 and TRBJ2-5, with a possible D match to TRBD1 (5 bases). V gave up 1 base and J gave up 4 bases, with 10 bases separating them. The CDR3 sequence is 14 residues long. The germline CDR1 and CDR2 sequences are SEHNR and FQNEAQ (reference sequence).

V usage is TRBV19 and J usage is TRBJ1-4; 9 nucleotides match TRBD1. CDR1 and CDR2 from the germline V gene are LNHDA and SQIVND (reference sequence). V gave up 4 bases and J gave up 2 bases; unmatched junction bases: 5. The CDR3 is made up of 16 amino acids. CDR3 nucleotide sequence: TGTGCCAGTAGTACCGGACAGGGGATGACTAATGAAAAACTGTTTTTT. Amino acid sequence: CASSTGQGMTNEKLFF.

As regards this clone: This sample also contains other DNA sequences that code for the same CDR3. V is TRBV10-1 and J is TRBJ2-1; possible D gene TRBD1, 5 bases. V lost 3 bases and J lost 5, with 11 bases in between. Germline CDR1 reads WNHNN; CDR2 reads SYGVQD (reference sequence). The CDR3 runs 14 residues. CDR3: CASSESGRDNEQFF. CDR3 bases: TGCGCCAGCAGTGAATCTGGCAGGGACAATGAGCAGTTCTTC.

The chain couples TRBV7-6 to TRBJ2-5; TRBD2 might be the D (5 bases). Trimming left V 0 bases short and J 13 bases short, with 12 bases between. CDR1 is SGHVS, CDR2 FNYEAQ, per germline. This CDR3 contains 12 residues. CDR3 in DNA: TGTGCCAGCAGCTTAGCGGGGAGAAGTACGTACTTC. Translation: CASSLAGRSTYF.

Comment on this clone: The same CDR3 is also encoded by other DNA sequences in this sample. The CDR3 region is CASSLAAGGETQYF. The DNA of the CDR3 is TGCGCCAGCAGCTTGGCCGCTGGGGGCGAGACCCAGTACTTC. The V call is TRBV5-1, the J call TRBJ2-5, with a weak D call TRBD1 (6 bases). Germline loops: CDR1 SGHRS, CDR2 YFSETQ. The germline V and J ends were trimmed by 0 bases and 5 bases, with 11 bases remaining between them. The CDR3 runs to 14 residues.

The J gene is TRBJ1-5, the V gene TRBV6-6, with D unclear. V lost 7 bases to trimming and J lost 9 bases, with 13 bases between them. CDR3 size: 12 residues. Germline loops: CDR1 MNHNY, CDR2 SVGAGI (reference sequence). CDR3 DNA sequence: TGTGCCAGCACCCCAACCCTAGGGCCCCAGCATTTT. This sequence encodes CASTPTLGPQHF.

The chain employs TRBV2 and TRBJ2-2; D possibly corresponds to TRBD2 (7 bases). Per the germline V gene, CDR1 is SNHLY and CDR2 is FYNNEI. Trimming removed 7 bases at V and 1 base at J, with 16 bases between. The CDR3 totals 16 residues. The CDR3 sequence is CASMTGGKRNTGELFF. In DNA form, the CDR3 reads TGTGCCAGCATGACGGGGGGCAAGAGGAACACCGGGGAGCTGTTTTTT.

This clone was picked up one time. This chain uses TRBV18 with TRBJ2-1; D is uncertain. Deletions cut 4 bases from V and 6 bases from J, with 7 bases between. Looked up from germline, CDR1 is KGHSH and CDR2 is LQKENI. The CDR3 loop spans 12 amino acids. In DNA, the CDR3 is TGTGCCAGCTCACTAGAGGCCAATGAGCAGTTCTTC. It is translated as CASSLEANEQFF.

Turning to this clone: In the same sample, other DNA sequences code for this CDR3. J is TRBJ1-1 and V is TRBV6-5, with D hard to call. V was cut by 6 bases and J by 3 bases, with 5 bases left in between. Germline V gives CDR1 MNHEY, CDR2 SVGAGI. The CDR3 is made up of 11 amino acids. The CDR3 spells CASRRDTEAFF. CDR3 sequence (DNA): TGTGCCAGCAGGCGAGACACTGAAGCTTTCTTT.

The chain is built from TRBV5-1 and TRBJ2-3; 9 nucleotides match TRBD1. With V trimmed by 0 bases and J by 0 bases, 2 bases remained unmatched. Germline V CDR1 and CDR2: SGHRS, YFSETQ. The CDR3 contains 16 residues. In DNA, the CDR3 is TGCGCCAGCAGCTTGGCAGGGACAGGGAGCACAGATACGCAGTATTTT. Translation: CASSLAGTGSTDTQYF.

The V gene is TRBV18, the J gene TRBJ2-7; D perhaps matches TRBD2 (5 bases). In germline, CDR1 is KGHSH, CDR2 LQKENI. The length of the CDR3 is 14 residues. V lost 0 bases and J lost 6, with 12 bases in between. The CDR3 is CASSPPRESGEQYF. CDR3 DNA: TGTGCCAGCTCACCACCAAGGGAAAGCGGCGAGCAGTACTTC.

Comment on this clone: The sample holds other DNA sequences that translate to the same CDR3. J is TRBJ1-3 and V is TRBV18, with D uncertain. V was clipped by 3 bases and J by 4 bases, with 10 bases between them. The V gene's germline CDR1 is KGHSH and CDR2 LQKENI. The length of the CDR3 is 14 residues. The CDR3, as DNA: TGTGCCAGCTCACCTGACATTTCCGGAAACACCATATATTTT. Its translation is CASSPDISGNTIYF. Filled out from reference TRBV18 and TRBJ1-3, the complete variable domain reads NAGVMQNPRHLVRRRGQEARLRCSPMKGHSHVYWYRQLPEEGLKFMVYLQKENIIDESGMPKERFSAEFPKEGPSILRIQQVVRGDSAAYFCASSPDISGNTIYFGEGSWLTVV.

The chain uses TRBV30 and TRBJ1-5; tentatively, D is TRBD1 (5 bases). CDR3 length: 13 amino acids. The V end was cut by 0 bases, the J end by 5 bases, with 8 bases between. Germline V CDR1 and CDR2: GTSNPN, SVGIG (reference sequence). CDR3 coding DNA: TGTGCCTGGAGTGTAAAGGGACATCAGCCCCAGCATTTT. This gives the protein CAWSVKGHQPQHF.

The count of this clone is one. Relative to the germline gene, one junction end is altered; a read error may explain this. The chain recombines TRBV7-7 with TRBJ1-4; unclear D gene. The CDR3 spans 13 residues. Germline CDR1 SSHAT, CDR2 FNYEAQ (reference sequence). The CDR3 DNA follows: TGTGCTAGCAGCTTAGCAGTCCGGGAAAAACTGTTTTTT. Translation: CASSLAVREKLFF.

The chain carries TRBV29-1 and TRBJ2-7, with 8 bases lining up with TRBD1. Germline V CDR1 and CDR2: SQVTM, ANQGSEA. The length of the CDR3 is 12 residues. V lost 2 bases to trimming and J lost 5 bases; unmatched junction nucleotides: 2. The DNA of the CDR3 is TGCAGCGTTGAACGACAGGGGCACGAGCAGTACTTC. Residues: CSVERQGHEQYF.

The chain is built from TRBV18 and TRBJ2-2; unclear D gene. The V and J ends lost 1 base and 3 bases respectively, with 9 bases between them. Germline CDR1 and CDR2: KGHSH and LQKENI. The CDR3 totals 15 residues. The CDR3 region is CASSPRPIDTGELFF. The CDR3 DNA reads TGTGCCAGCTCACCACGGCCTATCGACACCGGGGAGCTGTTTTTT.

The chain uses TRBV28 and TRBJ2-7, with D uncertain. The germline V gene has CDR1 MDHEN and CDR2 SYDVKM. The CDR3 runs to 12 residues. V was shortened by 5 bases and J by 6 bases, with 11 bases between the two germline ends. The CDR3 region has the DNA TGTGCCAGCAGTCTCCGCATCGGCGAGCAGTACTTC. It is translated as CASSLRIGEQYF.

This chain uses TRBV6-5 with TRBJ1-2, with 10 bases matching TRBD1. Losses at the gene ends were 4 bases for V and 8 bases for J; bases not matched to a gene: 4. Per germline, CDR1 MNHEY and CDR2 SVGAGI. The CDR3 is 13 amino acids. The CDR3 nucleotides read TGTGCCAGCAGTTTTGGGACAGGGGTCGGCTACACCTTC. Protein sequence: CASSFGTGVGYTF.